Below are 16 T cell receptor beta chains sequenced from a single sample in a study of blood T cell repertoires in COVID-19. The method was immunoSEQ multiplex PCR; TCRdb's version includes in-frame clones alone and lacks a portion of them. The table has approximately 260,000 clones, around 87% seen once. The sequenced sample consisted of peripheral blood. Every receptor here comes from a man aged 55 to 70 who had recovered from COVID-19.

This clone is termed medium-sized. V usage is TRBV7-9 and J usage is TRBJ2-7, with D tentatively TRBD1 (5 bases). CDR3 length: 14 amino acids. CDR1 is SEHNR and CDR2 is FQNEAQ in the germline V gene (reference sequence). V lost 3 bases, J lost 3 bases, and 12 bases lay in between. In DNA, the CDR3 is TGTGCCAGCAGCTTGTACCAGGGAATCTACGAGCAGTACTTC. Protein: CASSLYQGIYEQYF.

The J gene is TRBJ2-4, the V gene TRBV25-1; 9 nucleotides agree with TRBD1. Germline assignment: CDR1 MGHDK and CDR2 SYGVNS. V trimming: 3 bases; J trimming: 2 bases; junction bases outside the gene matches: 8. This CDR3 comprises 17 residues. CDR3 residues: CASSEGLGTGPKNIQYF. The CDR3 DNA follows: TGTGCCAGCAGTGAGGGTCTAGGGACAGGGCCCAAAAACATTCAGTACTTC. Complete variable domain (other parts from reference TRBV25-1 and TRBJ2-4): EADIYQTPRYLVIGTGKKITLECSQTMGHDKMYWYQQDPGMELHLIHYSYGVNSTEKGDLSSESTVSRIRTEHFPLTLESARPSHTSQYLCASSEGLGTGPKNIQYFGAGTRLSVL.

The chain links TRBV5-1 to TRBJ2-7; D unresolved. V shed 1 base and J shed 3 bases, with 11 bases lying between them. Per the germline V gene, CDR1 is SGHRS and CDR2 is YFSETQ. There are 14 residues in the CDR3. CDR3 sequence reads: CASSLNGPFYEQYF. The CDR3 nucleotides are TGCGCCAGCAGCTTGAACGGTCCATTCTACGAGCAGTACTTC.

V is TRBV7-2 and J is TRBJ2-3; D is possibly TRBD2 (6 bases). V lost 4 bases, J lost 5 bases, and 19 bases lay in between. This CDR3 has 16 amino acids. Germline CDR1 is SGHTA and CDR2 is FQGNSA. The CDR3 DNA reads as TGTGCCAGCAGCTCACTGTGGGGGGATGAGGGAGATACGCAGTATTTT. Residues: CASSSLWGDEGDTQYF. Full variable domain (missing parts from reference TRBV7-2 and TRBJ2-3): GAGVSQSPSNKVTEKGKDVELRCDPISGHTALYWYRQSLGQGLEFLIYFQGNSAPDKSGLPSDRFSAERTGGSVSTLTIQRTQQEDSAVYLCASSSLWGDEGDTQYFGPGTRLTVL.

The rearrangement links TRBV7-9 to TRBJ1-4, with 9 positions matching TRBD1. The V and J ends lost 5 bases and 6 bases, in that order; junction bases with no gene match: 4. Germline values: CDR1 SEHNR, CDR2 FQNEAQ (reference sequence). CDR3 size: 14 residues. This chain's CDR3 is CASSLRQGDEKLFF. The CDR3, as DNA: TGTGCCAGCAGCCTCCGACAGGGGGATGAAAAACTGTTTTTT.

The chain is built from TRBV10-3 and TRBJ2-7, with D possibly matching TRBD1 (5 bases). The CDR3 covers 13 residues. Trimming stripped 4 bases from V and 0 bases from J, with 7 bases between. CDR1 and CDR2 from the germline V gene are ENHRY and SYGVKD. In DNA, the CDR3 is TGTGCCATCAGTGGGGGCAACTCCTACGAGCAGTACTTC. Translated: CAISGGNSYEQYF.

This clone was detected a few times. This sequence joins TRBV7-9 and TRBJ1-2; TRBD1 aligns across 9 bases. Trimming took 1 base from V and 0 from J; bases not matched to a gene: 6. The CDR3 has 17 residues. The germline CDR1 and CDR2 sequences are SEHNR and FQNEAQ (reference sequence). The CDR3 is CASSLGGQGPTNYGYTF. In DNA form, the CDR3 reads TGTGCCAGCAGCTTAGGAGGACAGGGGCCGACTAACTATGGCTACACCTTC. The full variable domain, rest sourced from reference TRBV7-9 and TRBJ1-2, is DTGVSQNPRHKITKRGQNVTFRCDPISEHNRLYWYRQTLGQGPEFLTYFQNEAQLEKSRLLSDRFSAERPKGSFSTLEIQRTEQGDSAMYLCASSLGGQGPTNYGYTFGSGTRLTVV.

The chain links TRBV11-3 to TRBJ2-7; 11 positions match TRBD2. This CDR3 comprises 15 residues. The V gene end was trimmed by 4 bases and the J gene end by 3 bases; junction bases not matched to a gene: 5. CDR1 SGHNT and CDR2 YENEEA come from the germline V gene. The CDR3 here is CASSSTSGGYYEQYF. The CDR3 nucleotides are TGTGCCAGCAGCTCCACTAGCGGGGGATACTACGAGCAGTACTTC.

This rearrangement joins TRBV18 to TRBJ2-3, with TRBD2 matching 8 bases. V lost 4 bases, J lost 6 bases, and 12 bases stayed unmatched. Per the germline V gene, CDR1 is KGHSH and CDR2 is LQKENI. The CDR3 has 16 residues. CDR3: CASSRTPGGAGDTQYF. In DNA form, the CDR3 reads TGTGCCAGCTCACGTACACCCGGGGGGGCCGGGGATACGCAGTATTTT.

V usage is TRBV5-6 and J usage is TRBJ2-7, with a tentative D call TRBD2 (6 bases). Per the germline V gene, CDR1 is SGHDT and CDR2 is YYEEEE. V was cut by 4 bases and J by 3 bases, with 14 bases left in between. CDR3 length: 14 amino acids. CDR3: CASSPRRGSYEQYF. DNA for the CDR3: TGTGCCAGCAGCCCTAGGAGGGGCAGCTACGAGCAGTACTTC.

This chain links TRBV7-2 with TRBJ2-5, with TRBD2 as a possible D gene (5 bases). Germline V gene sequence: CDR1 SGHTA, CDR2 FQGNSA. The CDR3 covers 16 residues. V was shortened by 5 bases and J by 2 bases, with 18 bases between the two germline ends. CDR3 residues: CASSPGSHGVQETQYF. Here the CDR3 DNA reads TGTGCCAGCAGCCCCGGATCTCACGGGGTGCAAGAGACCCAGTACTTC.

The V and J genes are TRBV4-1 and TRBJ2-7; 7 nucleotides align to TRBD1. Germline V gene data show CDR1 as MGHRA and CDR2 as YSYEKL. The J segment lost 5 bases and the V segment lost 3 bases, leaving 13 bases of the junction unmatched. This CDR3 is built from 16 residues. The DNA for the CDR3 is TGCGCCAGCAGCCATCGGACAGGTGGCCAATGCGACGAGCAGTACGTC. Translation: CASSHRTGGQCDEQYV.

V usage is TRBV28 and J usage is TRBJ1-5; the match to TRBD1 covers 7 bases. The CDR3 has 15 amino acids. J lost 3 bases, V lost 4 bases, and 6 bases had no gene match. Looked up from germline, CDR1 is MDHEN and CDR2 is SYDVKM. The CDR3 DNA is TGTGCCAGCAGTTACGACGGGACAGCCAATCAGCCCCAGCATTTT. Translated: CASSYDGTANQPQHF.

The J gene is TRBJ2-1, the V gene TRBV3-1 (or the pseudogene TRBV3-2); the D gene is possibly TRBD2 (6 bases). There are 14 residues in the CDR3. Germline CDR1 is LGHDT and CDR2 is YNNKEL (reference sequence). V gave up 4 bases and J gave up 2 bases, with 9 bases separating them. CDR3: CASSRAGTYNEQFF. The CDR3 DNA reads as TGTGCCAGCAGCCGGGCGGGGACCTACAATGAGCAGTTCTTC.

The chain combines TRBV9 with TRBJ1-2; D gene ambiguous. In germline, CDR1 is SGDLS, CDR2 YYNGEE. This CDR3 region has 13 residues. V was clipped by 5 bases and J by 6 bases, with 14 bases between them. The CDR3 coding sequence is TGTGCCAGCAGTCCAGGTCCCTGGGATGGCTACACCTTC. Translating gives CASSPGPWDGYTF. Looking up the rest from reference TRBV9 and TRBJ1-2 gives the full variable domain: DSGVTQTPKHLITATGQRVTLRCSPRSGDLSVYWYQQSLDQGLQFLIQYYNGEERAKGNILERFSAQQFPDLHSELNLSSLELGDSALYFCASSPGPWDGYTFGSGTRLTVV.

The chain links TRBV19 to TRBJ1-2, with a possible D match to TRBD1 (5 bases). The CDR3 is made up of 15 amino acids. Trimming shortened V by 3 bases and J by 2 bases, and 13 bases separated the two germline ends. CDR1 is LNHDA, CDR2 SQIVND, per germline (reference sequence). For the CDR3, the DNA is TGTGCCAGTAGTATCGACAGACCTTACAACTATGGCTACACCTTC. The encoded protein is CASSIDRPYNYGYTF.